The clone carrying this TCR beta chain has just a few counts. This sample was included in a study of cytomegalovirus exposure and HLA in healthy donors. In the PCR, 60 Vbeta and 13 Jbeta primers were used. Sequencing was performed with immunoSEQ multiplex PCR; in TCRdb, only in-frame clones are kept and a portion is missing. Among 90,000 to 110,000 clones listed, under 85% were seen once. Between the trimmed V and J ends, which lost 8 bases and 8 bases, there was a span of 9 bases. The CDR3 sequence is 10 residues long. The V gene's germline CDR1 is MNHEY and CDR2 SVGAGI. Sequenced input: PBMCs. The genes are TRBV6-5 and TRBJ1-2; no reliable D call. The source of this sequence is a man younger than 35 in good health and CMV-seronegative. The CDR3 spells CASVGLGYTF. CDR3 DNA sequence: TGTGCCAGCGTCGGGTTGGGCTACACCTTC.